Below, 17 T cell receptor beta chains from the same sample are listed, as sequenced in a study of blood T cell repertoires in COVID-19. The table came from immunoSEQ multiplex PCR; TCRdb's copy has only in-frame clones and leaves some out. The top ten clones hold more than 1.2% of a sample with 250,000 to 350,000 clones, less than 85% of them seen once. The sample comprised peripheral blood. The origin of the receptors is a human donor with COVID-19, enrolled during active disease. The donor label of this sample is uncertain.

This clone was picked up one time. The V call is TRBV28, the J call TRBJ2-2; 10 bases line up with TRBD2. CDR1 and CDR2 (germline): MDHEN, SYDVKM. This CDR3 spans 16 amino acids. Trimming at V came to 2 bases and at J to 4 bases, leaving 4 bases not matched to a gene. The CDR3 nucleotides are TGTGCCAGCAGTTTAGGGACTAGCGCTCTCACCGGGGAGCTGTTTTTT. This translates into CASSLGTSALTGELFF. The full variable domain, its missing parts supplied by reference TRBV28 and TRBJ2-2, is DVKVTQSSRYLVKRTGEKVFLECVQDMDHENMFWYRQDPGLGLRLIYFSYDVKMKEKGDIPEGYSVSREKKERFSLILESASTNQTSMYLCASSLGTSALTGELFFGEGSRLTVL.

This chain connects TRBV24-1 to TRBJ2-5, with 8 bases matching TRBD1. The germline V gene has CDR1 KGHDR and CDR2 SFDVKD. V shed 6 bases and J 3 bases; nucleotides not matched to a gene: 8. The CDR3 has 15 residues. Written as DNA, the CDR3 is TGTGCCACCAGTTCCCCCGGGACAGGAAAAGAGACCCAGTACTTC. As protein: CATSSPGTGKETQYF.

The genes are TRBV4-3 and TRBJ1-6, with D unresolved. Germline V gene sequence: CDR1 LGHNA, CDR2 YSLEER. V gave up 1 base and J gave up 5 bases, with 6 bases separating them. CDR3 length equals 14 residues. The CDR3 protein is CASSQGANNSPLHF. In nucleotides, the CDR3 is TGCGCCAGCAGCCAAGGAGCCAATAATTCACCCCTCCACTTT.

The rearrangement links TRBV30 to TRBJ1-2; a weak D match, TRBD1 (5 bases). Germline loops: CDR1 GTSNPN, CDR2 SVGIG (reference sequence). The CDR3 runs to 11 residues. V lost 2 bases to trimming and J lost 6 bases, with 7 bases between them. CDR3 loop: CAWSSGNGYTF. The CDR3 DNA is TGTGCCTGGAGTTCAGGGAATGGCTACACCTTC.

This chain connects TRBV9 to TRBJ2-5; the match to TRBD1 covers 10 bases. The germline V gene encodes CDR1 SGDLS and CDR2 YYNGEE. CDR3 length equals 15 residues. J was trimmed by 5 bases and V by 4 bases; bases with no gene match: 8. CDR3 sequence (DNA): TGTGCCAGCAGCCCGGGACAGGGGTTCCCGGAGACCCAGTACTTC. Residues: CASSPGQGFPETQYF.

J is TRBJ1-4 and V is TRBV11-2, with 11 bases that match TRBD1. The CDR3 length is 16 residues. Losses at the gene ends were 2 bases for V and 7 bases for J; bases not matched to a gene: 6. The V gene's germline CDR1 is SGHAT and CDR2 FQNNGV. CDR3 sequence reads: CASSLTGGTGGEKLFF. CDR3 bases: TGTGCCAGCAGCTTAACGGGCGGGACAGGGGGTGAAAAACTGTTTTTT. The entire variable domain, with the rest obtained from reference TRBV11-2 and TRBJ1-4, is as follows: EAGVAQSPRYKIIEKRQSVAFWCNPISGHATLYWYQQILGQGPKLLIQFQNNGVVDDSQLPKDRFSAERLKGVDSTLKIQPAKLEDSAVYLCASSLTGGTGGEKLFFGSGTQLSVL.

J is TRBJ1-1 and V is TRBV4-2; D is unclear. Trimming removed 3 bases at V and 1 base at J, with 9 bases between. In germline, CDR1 is LGHNA, CDR2 YNFKEQ. The CDR3 covers 14 residues. The CDR3 protein is CASSQVAANTEAFF. The CDR3 DNA follows: TGTGCCAGCAGCCAGGTGGCGGCGAACACTGAAGCTTTCTTT.

The CDR3 protein is CASSRRGEQFF. CDR3 DNA: TGTGCCAGCAGTCGCCGCGGTGAGCAGTTCTTC. The chain links TRBV6-5 to TRBJ2-1; unclear D gene. Trimming stripped 5 bases from V and 9 bases from J, with 8 bases between. The CDR3 runs to 11 residues. From germline, CDR1 is MNHEY and CDR2 SVGAGI.

The chain combines TRBV5-1 with TRBJ2-3, with 9 nucleotides matching TRBD1. CDR1 and CDR2 (germline): SGHRS, YFSETQ. There are 15 residues in the CDR3. The ends lost 0 bases at V and 4 bases at J; junction bases unmatched: 3. The CDR3: CASSLGDRDSDTQYF. CDR3 coding DNA: TGCGCCAGCAGCTTGGGGGACAGGGACTCAGATACGCAGTATTTT.

This clone was detected only once. The chain carries TRBV18 and TRBJ2-1; 9 nucleotides align to TRBD1. The ends lost 5 bases at V and 0 bases at J; junction bases unmatched: 5. The length of the CDR3 is 16 residues. Looked up from germline, CDR1 is KGHSH and CDR2 is LQKENI. This chain's CDR3 is CASSGQGISSYNEQFF. Written as DNA, the CDR3 is TGTGCCAGCTCAGGACAGGGGATAAGCTCCTACAATGAGCAGTTCTTC.

The chain uses TRBV30 and TRBJ2-7; D ambiguous. The CDR3 runs 14 residues. V lost 0 bases and J lost 6, with 15 bases in between. CDR1 is GTSNPN, CDR2 SVGIG, per germline (reference sequence). The CDR3 sequence is CAWSVSRLVGEQYF. The CDR3 bases are TGTGCCTGGAGTGTATCTCGCCTGGTCGGCGAGCAGTACTTC.

The chain is built from TRBV2 and TRBJ1-1; D unresolved. Per the germline V gene, CDR1 is SNHLY and CDR2 is FYNNEI. CDR3 length: 12 residues. Trimming stripped 6 bases from V and 5 bases from J, with 10 bases between. CDR3 amino acids: CASRRVRTEAFF. The CDR3 DNA reads TGTGCCAGCAGAAGAGTGAGGACTGAAGCTTTCTTT.

In DNA, the CDR3 is TGCAGCGTCGGGGGACAGCCCGGCGGGGAGCTGTTTTTT. It specifies CSVGGQPGGELFF. The chain combines TRBV29-1 with TRBJ2-2, with TRBD1 as a possible D gene (7 bases). Trimming left V 6 bases short and J 7 bases short, with 15 bases between. The CDR3 runs to 13 residues. Germline-derived CDR1 and CDR2 are SQVTM and ANQGSEA.

The DNA for the CDR3 is TGTGCCAGCAGCCGGGGACAGACGAACACTGAAGCTTTCTTT. Its translation is CASSRGQTNTEAFF. The V gene is TRBV6-5, the J gene TRBJ1-1, with 7 nucleotides matching TRBD1. Germline CDR1 MNHEY, CDR2 SVGAGI. V was clipped by 6 bases and J by 1 base; unmatched bases: 5. The CDR3 has 14 residues.

V gene TRBV11-3 combines with J gene TRBJ2-5, with D possibly TRBD2 on 5 matching bases. Germline loops: CDR1 SGHNT, CDR2 YENEEA. The CDR3 loop spans 13 amino acids. V was cut by 2 bases and J by 5 bases, with 9 bases left in between. Written as DNA, the CDR3 is TGTGCCAGCAGCTTATCGGGAACGGAGACCCAGTACTTC. Protein: CASSLSGTETQYF. The full variable domain, in which reference TRBV11-3 and TRBJ2-5 provide the parts outside the CDR3, is EAGVVQSPRYKIIEKKQPVAFWCNPISGHNTLYWYLQNLGQGPELLIRYENEEAVDDSQLPKDRFSAERLKGVDSTLKIQPAELGDSAVYLCASSLSGTETQYFGPGTRLLVL.

The chain combines TRBV10-2 with TRBJ1-1, with TRBD1 matching 8 bases. The germline gives CDR1 WSHSY, CDR2 SAAADI. The CDR3 spans 14 residues. Losses at the gene ends were 6 bases for V and 0 bases for J; bases not matched to a gene: 3. For the CDR3, the DNA is TGCGCCAGCAGGGCAGGGGGCGTGAACACTGAAGCTTTCTTT. This codes for CASRAGGVNTEAFF.

A note on this clone: Other DNA sequences from this sample encode an identical CDR3 as well. The rearrangement links TRBV19 to TRBJ1-4; D unclear. V lost 5 bases, J lost 8 bases, and 9 bases lay in between. The CDR3 is 12 residues long. The germline CDR1 and CDR2 sequences are LNHDA and SQIVND (reference sequence). CDR3 loop: CASSFRGEKLFF. The CDR3 DNA is TGTGCCAGTAGTTTTCGCGGAGAAAAACTGTTTTTT.